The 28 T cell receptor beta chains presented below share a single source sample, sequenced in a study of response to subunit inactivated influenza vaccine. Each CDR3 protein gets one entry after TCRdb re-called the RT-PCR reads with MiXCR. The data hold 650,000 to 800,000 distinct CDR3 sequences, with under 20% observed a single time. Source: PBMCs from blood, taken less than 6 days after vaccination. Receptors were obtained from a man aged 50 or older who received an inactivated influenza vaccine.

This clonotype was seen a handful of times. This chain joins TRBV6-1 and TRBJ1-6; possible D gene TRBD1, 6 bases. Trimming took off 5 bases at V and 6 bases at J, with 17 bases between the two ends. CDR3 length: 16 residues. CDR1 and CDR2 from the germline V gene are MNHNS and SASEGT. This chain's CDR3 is CASSISRGGSNSPLHF. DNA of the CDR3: TGTGCCAGCAGTATTTCAAGAGGGGGTAGTAATTCACCCCTCCACTTT.

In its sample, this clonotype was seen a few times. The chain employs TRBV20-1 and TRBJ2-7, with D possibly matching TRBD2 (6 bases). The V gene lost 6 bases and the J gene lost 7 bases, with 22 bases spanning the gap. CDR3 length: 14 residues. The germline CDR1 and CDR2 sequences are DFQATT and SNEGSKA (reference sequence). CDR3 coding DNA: TGCAGTGCCTTAGCAGGGTCCGTTGGAGGGGAGCAGTACTTC. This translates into CSALAGSVGGEQYF.

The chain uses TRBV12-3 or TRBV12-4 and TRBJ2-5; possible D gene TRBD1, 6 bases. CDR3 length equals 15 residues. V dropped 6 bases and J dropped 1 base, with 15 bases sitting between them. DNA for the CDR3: TGTGCCAGCAGGCTGTCATCAGGGGTCCAAGAGACCCAGTACTTC. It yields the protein CASRLSSGVQETQYF.

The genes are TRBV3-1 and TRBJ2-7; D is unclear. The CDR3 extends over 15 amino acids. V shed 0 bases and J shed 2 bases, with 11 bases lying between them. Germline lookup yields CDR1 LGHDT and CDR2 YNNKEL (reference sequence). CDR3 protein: CASSQDGFQPYEQYF. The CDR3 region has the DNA TGTGCCAGCAGCCAAGACGGATTCCAGCCCTACGAGCAGTACTTC.

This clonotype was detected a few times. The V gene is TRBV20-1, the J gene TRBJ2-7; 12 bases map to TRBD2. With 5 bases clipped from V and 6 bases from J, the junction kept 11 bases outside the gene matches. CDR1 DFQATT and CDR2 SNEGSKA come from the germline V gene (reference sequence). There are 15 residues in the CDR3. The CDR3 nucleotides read TGCAGTGCTCCTCCTAGCGGGGGGGGGTTTGGCGAGCAGTACTTC. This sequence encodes CSAPPSGGGFGEQYF.

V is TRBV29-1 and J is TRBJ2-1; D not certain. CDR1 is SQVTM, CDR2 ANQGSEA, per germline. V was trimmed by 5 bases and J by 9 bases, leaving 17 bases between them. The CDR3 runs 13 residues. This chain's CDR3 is CSVNPSLSGEQFF. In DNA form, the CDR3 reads TGCAGCGTTAACCCTTCACTGTCCGGTGAGCAGTTCTTC.

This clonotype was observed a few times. The CDR3 sequence: CSANANYGYTF. The CDR3 coding sequence is TGCAGTGCAAATGCTAACTATGGCTACACCTTC. This chain uses TRBV20-1 with TRBJ1-2, with unresolved D. The CDR3 runs 11 residues. Per germline, CDR1 DFQATT and CDR2 SNEGSKA (reference sequence). Trimming removed 6 bases from V and 0 bases from J, with 5 bases in between.

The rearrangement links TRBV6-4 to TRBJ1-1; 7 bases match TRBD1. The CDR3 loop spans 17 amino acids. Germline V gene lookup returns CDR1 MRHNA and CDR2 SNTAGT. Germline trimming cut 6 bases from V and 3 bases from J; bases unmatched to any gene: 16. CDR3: CASSPLRGGQRDTEAFF. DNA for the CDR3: TGTGCCAGCAGCCCTCTTCGGGGGGGACAGAGGGACACTGAAGCTTTCTTT.

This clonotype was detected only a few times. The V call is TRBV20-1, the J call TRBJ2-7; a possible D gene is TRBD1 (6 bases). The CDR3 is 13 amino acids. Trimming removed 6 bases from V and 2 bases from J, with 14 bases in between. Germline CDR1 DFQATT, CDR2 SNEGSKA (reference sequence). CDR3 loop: CSAPTGFTYEQYF. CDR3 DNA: TGCAGTGCCCCGACAGGCTTTACCTACGAGCAGTACTTC.

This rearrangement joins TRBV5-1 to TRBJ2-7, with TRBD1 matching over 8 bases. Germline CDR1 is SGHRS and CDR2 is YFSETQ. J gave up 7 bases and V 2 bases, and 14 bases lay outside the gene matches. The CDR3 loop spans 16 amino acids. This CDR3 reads CASSLSSPGGAEEQYF. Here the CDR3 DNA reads TGCGCCAGCAGCTTATCATCCCCAGGGGGCGCGGAGGAGCAGTACTTC.

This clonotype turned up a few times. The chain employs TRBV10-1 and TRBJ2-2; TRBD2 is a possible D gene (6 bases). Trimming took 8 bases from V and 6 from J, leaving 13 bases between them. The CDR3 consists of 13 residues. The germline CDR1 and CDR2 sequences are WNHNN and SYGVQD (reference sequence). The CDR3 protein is CASGEGGAGELFF. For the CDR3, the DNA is TGCGCCAGCGGAGAAGGAGGGGCCGGGGAGCTGTTTTTT.

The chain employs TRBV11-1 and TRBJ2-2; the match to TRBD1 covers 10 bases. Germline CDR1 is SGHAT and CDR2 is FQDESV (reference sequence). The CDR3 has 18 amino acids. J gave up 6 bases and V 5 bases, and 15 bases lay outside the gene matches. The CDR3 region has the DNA TGTGCCAGCAGCCCTGACAAGAACCGGGACAGGGGTGCCGGGGAGCTGTTTTTT. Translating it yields CASSPDKNRDRGAGELFF.

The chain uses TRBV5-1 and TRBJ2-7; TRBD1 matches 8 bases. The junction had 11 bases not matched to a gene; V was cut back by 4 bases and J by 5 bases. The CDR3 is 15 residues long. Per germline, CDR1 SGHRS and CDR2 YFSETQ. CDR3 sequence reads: CASSNGQGGLHEQYF. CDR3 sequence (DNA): TGCGCCAGCAGCAACGGACAGGGAGGTCTCCACGAGCAGTACTTC.

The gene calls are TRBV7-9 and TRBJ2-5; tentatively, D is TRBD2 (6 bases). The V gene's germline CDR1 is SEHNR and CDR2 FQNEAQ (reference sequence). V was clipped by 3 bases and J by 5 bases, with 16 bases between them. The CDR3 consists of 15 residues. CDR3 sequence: CASSFRDLVEETQYF. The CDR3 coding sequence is TGTGCCAGCAGCTTCCGGGACTTGGTCGAGGAGACCCAGTACTTC.

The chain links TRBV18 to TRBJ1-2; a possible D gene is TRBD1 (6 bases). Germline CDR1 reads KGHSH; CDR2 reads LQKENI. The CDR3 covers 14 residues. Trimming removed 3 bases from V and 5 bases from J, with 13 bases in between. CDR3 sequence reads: CASSPGQSSYGYTF. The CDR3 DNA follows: TGTGCCAGCTCACCGGGACAATCAAGTTATGGCTACACCTTC.

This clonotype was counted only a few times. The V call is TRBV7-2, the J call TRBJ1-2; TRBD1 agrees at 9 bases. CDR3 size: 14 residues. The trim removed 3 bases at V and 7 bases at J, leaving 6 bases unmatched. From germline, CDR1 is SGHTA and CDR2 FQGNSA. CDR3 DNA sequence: TGTGCCAGCAGCTTGGGGGGGACAGGGATTGGCTACACCTTC. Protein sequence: CASSLGGTGIGYTF.

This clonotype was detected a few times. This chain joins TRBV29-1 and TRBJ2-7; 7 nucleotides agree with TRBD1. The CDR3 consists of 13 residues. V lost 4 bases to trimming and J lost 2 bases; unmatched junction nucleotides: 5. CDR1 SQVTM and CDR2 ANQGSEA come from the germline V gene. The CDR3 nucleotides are TGCAGCGTTGGTAGACAGGGCGCCTACGAGCAGTACTTC. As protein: CSVGRQGAYEQYF.

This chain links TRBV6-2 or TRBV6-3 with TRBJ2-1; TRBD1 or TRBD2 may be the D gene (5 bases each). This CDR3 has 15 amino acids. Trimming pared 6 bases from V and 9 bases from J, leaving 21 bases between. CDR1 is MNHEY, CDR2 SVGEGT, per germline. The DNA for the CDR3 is TGTGCCAGCAGACGAGAGGGGTTATATCTGGGTGAGCAGTTCTTC. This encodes CASRREGLYLGEQFF.

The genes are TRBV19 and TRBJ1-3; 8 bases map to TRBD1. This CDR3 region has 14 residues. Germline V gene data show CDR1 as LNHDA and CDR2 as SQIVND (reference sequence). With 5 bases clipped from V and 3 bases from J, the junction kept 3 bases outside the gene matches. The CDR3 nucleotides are TGTGCCAGTAGTCCGACAGGGGATGGAAACACCATATATTTT. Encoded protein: CASSPTGDGNTIYF.

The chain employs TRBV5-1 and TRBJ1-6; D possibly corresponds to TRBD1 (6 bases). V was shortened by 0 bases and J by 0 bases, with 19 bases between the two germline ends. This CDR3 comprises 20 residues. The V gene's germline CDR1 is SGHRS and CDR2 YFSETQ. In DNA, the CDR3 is TGCGCCAGCAGCTTGGACAGGGCCAGGACAGTAGGCTCCTATAATTCACCCCTCCACTTT. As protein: CASSLDRARTVGSYNSPLHF.

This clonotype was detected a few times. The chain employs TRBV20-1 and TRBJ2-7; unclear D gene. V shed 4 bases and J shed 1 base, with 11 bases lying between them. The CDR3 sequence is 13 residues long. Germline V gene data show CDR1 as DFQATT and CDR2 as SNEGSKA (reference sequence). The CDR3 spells CSATDTASYEQYF. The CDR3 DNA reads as TGCAGTGCTACCGACACGGCTTCCTACGAGCAGTACTTC.

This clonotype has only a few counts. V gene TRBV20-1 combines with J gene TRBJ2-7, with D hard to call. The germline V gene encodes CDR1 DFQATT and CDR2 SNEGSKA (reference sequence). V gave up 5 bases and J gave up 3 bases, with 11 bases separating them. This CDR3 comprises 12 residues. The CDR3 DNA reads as TGCAGTGCTCAGACTGACTTCTACGAGCAGTACTTC. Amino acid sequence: CSAQTDFYEQYF.

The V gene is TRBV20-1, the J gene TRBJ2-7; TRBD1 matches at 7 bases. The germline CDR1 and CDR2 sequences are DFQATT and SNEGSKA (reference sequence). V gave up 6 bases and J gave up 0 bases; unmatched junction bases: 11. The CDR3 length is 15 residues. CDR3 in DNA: TGCAGTGCCACCGACAGGGCCCTGAGCTCCTACGAGCAGTACTTC. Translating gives CSATDRALSSYEQYF.

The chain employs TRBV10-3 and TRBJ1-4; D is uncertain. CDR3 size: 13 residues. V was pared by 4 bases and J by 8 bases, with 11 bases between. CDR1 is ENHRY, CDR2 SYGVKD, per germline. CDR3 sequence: CAISGTPGEKLFF. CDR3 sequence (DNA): TGTGCCATCAGTGGGACTCCCGGGGAAAAACTGTTTTTT.

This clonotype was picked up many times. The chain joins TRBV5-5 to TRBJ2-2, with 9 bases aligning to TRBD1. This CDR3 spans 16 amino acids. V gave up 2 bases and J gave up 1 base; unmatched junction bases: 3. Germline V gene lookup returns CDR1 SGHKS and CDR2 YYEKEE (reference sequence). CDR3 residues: CASSFGQGRNTGELFF. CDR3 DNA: TGTGCCAGCAGCTTCGGACAGGGGCGGAACACCGGGGAGCTGTTTTTT.

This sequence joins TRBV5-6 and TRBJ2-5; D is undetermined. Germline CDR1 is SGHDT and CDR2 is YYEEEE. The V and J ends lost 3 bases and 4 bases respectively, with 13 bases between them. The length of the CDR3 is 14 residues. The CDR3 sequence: CASSSLWPRETQYF. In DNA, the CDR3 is TGTGCCAGCAGCTCTCTCTGGCCGCGAGAGACCCAGTACTTC. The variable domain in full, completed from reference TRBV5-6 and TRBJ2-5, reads DAGVTQSPTHLIKTRGQQVTLRCSPKSGHDTVSWYQQALGQGPQFIFQYYEEEERQRGNFPDRFSGHQFPNYSSELNVNALLLGDSALYLCASSSLWPRETQYFGPGTRLLVL.

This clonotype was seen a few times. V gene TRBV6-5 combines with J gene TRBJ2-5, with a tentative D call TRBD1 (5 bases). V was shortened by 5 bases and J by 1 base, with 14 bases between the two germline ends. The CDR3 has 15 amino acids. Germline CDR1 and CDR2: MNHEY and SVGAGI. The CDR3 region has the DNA TGTGCCAGCAGTCACCGACAGTTAGGCCAAGAGACCCAGTACTTC. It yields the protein CASSHRQLGQETQYF.

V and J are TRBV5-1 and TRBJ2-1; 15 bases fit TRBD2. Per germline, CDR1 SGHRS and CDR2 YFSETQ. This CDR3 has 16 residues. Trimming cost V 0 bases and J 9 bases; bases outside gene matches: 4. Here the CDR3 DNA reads TGCGCCAGCAGCTTGGAGGGACTAGCGGGAGGTATTGAGCAGTTCTTC. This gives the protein CASSLEGLAGGIEQFF.